This T cell receptor (beta chain) derives from a study of post-analysis software for immune sequencing data. General study points: Higher frequency in patients than in controls was seen for roughly 5 TRBV segments, with TRBV5-6, TRBV5-1 and TRBV20-1 among them.

About this clonotype itself: What it binds is not known. The germline gene is not matched at one end of the junction; a read error may be the cause.

Germline V gene data show CDR1 as SGHKS and CDR2 as YYEKEE (reference sequence). This CDR3 comprises 15 residues. Unique molecular identifiers featured in each of the TCR beta cDNA libraries. In TCRdb, the PCR reads were re-called with MiXCR into one record per CDR3 protein. The table records approximately 660,000 distinct CDR3 sequences, approximately 60% of them present only once. The sample taken for sequencing was blood. The chain carries TRBV5-5 and TRBJ2-5, with D uncertain. The sequence derives from a girl aged 2 to 10 with multiple sclerosis. The CDR3 sequence is CASSLARDLQESQYF. The CDR3 region has the DNA TGTGCCAGCAGCTTGGCTAGGGATTTACAAGAGTCCCAGTACTTC.